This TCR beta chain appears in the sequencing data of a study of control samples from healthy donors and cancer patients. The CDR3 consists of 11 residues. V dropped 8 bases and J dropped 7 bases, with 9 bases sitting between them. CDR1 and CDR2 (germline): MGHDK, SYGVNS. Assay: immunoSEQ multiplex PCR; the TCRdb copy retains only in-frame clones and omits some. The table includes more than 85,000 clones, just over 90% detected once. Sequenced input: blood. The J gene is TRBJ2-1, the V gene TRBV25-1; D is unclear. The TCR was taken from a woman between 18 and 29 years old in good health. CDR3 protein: CASCITNEQFF. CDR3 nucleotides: TGTGCCAGCTGTATTACGAATGAGCAGTTCTTC.